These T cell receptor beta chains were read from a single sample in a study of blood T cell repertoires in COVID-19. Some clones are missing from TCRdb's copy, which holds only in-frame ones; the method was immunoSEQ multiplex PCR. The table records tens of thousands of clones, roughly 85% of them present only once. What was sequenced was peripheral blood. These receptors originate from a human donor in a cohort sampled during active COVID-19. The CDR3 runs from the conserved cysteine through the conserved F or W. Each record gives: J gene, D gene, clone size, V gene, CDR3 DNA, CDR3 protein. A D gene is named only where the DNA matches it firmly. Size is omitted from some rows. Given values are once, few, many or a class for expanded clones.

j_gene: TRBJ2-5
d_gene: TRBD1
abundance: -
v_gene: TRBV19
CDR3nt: TGTGCCAGTAGTCCGACAGGGGTAGAGACCCAGTACTTC
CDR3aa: CASSPTGVETQYF

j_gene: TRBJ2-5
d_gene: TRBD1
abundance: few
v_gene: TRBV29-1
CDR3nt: TGCAGCGTTGAAGATGGTGCAGGGGGCGTCCAAGAGACCCAGTACTTC
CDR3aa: CSVEDGAGGVQETQYF

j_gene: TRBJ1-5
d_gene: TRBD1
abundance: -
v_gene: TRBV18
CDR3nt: TGTGCCAGCTCAACTCGGACAGGGGATCGCCAGCCCCAGCATTTT
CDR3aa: CASSTRTGDRQPQHF

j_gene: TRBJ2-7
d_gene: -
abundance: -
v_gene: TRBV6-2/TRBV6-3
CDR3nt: TGTGCCAGCAGTTACTCTAATAGCCGGGACACAACCTACGAGCAGTACTTC
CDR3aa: CASSYSNSRDTTYEQYF

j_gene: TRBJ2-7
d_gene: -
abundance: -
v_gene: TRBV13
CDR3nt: TGTGCCAGCAGCTTAGGACAGGCAACCTACGAGCAGTACTTC
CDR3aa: CASSLGQATYEQYF

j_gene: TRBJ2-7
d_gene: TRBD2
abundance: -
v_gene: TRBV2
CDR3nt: TGTGCCAGTGCGGCTAGCGGAACGTACATGAACTTC
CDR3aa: CASAASGTYMNF

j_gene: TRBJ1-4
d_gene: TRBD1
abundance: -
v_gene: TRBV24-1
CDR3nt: TGTGCCACCAGTGACTCCGGGACAGGGGGTGAAAAACTGTTTTTT
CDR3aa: CATSDSGTGGEKLFF

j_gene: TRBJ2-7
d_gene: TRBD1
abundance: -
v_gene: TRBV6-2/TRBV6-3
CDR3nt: TGTGCCAGCAGTTACCCCGGGACAGGACTTATAGGGACCTACGAGCAGTACTTC
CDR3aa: CASSYPGTGLIGTYEQYF

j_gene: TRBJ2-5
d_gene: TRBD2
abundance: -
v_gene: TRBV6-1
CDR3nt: TGTGCCAGCAGTGAAGTGGGTCGACTAGCGGGAGTTATGGAGACCCAGTACTTC
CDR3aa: CASSEVGRLAGVMETQYF

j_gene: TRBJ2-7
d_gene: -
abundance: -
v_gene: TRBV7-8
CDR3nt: TGTGCCAGCCGGACAATGCAGGGTTACGAGCAGTACTTC
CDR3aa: CASRTMQGYEQYF

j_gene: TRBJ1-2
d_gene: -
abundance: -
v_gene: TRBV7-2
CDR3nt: TGTGCCAGCAGCTTAGCTGGGCGACCGACCTATGGCTACACCTTC
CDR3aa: CASSLAGRPTYGYTF

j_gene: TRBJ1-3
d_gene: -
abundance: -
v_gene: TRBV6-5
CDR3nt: TGTGCCAGCAGTTACGGGCTGAGCTCTGGAAACACCATATATTTT
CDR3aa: CASSYGLSSGNTIYF

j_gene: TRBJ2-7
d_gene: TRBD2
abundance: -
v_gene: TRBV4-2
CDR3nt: TGTGCCAGCAGCCCTCCAGCGGGAGCGGCCTACGAGCAGTACTTC
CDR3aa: CASSPPAGAAYEQYF

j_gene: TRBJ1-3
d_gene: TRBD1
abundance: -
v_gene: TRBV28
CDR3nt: TGTGCCAGCATGGGGGCAGGGGGTGAAAACACCATATATTTT
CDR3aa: CASMGAGGENTIYF

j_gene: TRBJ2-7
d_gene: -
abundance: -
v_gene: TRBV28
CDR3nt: TGTGCCAGCAGGGCAGGGATCGACGAGCAGTACTTC
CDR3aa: CASRAGIDEQYF

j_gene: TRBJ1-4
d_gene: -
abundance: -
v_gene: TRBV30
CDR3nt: TGTGCCTGGAGTGTAGGGGCCAATAATGAAAAACTGTTTTTT
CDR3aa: CAWSVGANNEKLFF

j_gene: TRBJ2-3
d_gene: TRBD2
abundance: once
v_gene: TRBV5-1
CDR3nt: TGCGCCAGCATTACTAGCGGGAGGGACACAGATACGCAGTATTTT
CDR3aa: CASITSGRDTDTQYF

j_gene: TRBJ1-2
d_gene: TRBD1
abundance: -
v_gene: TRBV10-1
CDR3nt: TGCGCCAGCAGCGCCACGGGACAGCCAGCCCTCTATGGCTACACCTTC
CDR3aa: CASSATGQPALYGYTF

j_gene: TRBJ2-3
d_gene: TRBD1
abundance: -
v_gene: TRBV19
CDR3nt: TGTGCCAGTCGGAACAGGGGGCGGGAAGATACGCAGTATTTT
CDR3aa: CASRNRGREDTQYF

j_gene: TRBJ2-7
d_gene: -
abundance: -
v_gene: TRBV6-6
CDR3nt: TGTGCCAGCAGTTATCGGCCCGACGGGGTTTACGAGCAGTACTTC
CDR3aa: CASSYRPDGVYEQYF

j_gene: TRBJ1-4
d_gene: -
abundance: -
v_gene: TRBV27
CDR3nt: TGTGCCAGCAGTTGGCAGGGTGGGGAAAAACTGTTTTTT
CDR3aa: CASSWQGGEKLFF

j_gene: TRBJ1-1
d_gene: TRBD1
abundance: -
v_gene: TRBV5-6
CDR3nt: TGTGCCAGCAGTCTGGACAGGGGCACTGAAGCTTTCTTT
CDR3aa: CASSLDRGTEAFF

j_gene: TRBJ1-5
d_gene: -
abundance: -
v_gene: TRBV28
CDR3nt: TGTGCCAGCGCGGGGGGGGTTTTCGACAGATATAGCAATCAGCCCCAGCATTTT
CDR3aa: CASAGGVFDRYSNQPQHF

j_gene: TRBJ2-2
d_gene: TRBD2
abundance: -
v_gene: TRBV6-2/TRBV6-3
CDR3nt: TGTGCCAGCAGTCTGACTAGCGGGAGGGGGACCGGGGAGCTGTTTTTT
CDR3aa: CASSLTSGRGTGELFF

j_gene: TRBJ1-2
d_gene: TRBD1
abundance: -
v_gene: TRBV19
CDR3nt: TGTGCCAGCCAGTCGGGGCAGGGGGATCACTATGGCTACACCTTC
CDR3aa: CASQSGQGDHYGYTF

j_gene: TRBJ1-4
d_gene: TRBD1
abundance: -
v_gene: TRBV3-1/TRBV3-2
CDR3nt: TGTGCCAGCAGCCAAGCCTTGGGGCAGGGGGCGTCTAATGAAAAACTGTTTTTT
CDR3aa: CASSQALGQGASNEKLFF

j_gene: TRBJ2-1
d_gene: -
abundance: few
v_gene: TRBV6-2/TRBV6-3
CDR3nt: TGTGCCAGCAGTTACTCGACTAGACCATATGAGCAGTTCTTC
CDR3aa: CASSYSTRPYEQFF

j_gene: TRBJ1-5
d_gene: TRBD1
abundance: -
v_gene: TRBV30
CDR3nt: TGTGCCTGGAGTGTAAAACTAGGGACAGGAGGCAATCAGCCCCAGCATTTT
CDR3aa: CAWSVKLGTGGNQPQHF

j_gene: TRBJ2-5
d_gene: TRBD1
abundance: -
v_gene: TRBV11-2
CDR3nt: TGTGCCAGCAAGGGGACAGCCCAAGAGACCCAGTACTTC
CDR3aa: CASKGTAQETQYF

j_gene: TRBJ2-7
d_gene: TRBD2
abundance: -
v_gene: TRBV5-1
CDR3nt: TGCGCCAGCAGCAGGGGGACTAGCGGGAGCCGAACTTCCTACGAGCAGTACTTC
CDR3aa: CASSRGTSGSRTSYEQYF

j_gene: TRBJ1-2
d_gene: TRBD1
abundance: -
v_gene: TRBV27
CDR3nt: TGTGCCAGCAGTCGACAGGGGACTAACTATGGCTACACCTTC
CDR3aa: CASSRQGTNYGYTF

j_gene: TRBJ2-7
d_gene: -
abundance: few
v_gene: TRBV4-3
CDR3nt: TGCGCCAGCAGCCAAGATCCGGGTACCTACGAGCAGTACTTC
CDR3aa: CASSQDPGTYEQYF